This entry describes one T cell receptor beta chain. This clonotype appeared many times. The specificity of this receptor is unknown. The input lacks base qualities; no much larger clone sits a single base away. TCR beta CDR3 regions were amplified from RNA transcripts. A first-round RT-PCR of the TCR CDR3 used the HTBI primer set with the Qiagen OneStep RT-PCR kit. A second multiplex PCR round built the libraries, followed by size selection and purification. Paired-end sequencing of the libraries was performed with 100 bp reads on an Illumina HiSeq2000. In the authors' own workflow: SOAPnuke was used to process the raw data, removing reads that contained adapters or uncalled bases, had a mean Phred below 15, or lacked an exact match to the constant primer or identifier. High-quality paired reads were merged using COPE v1.2.5, and each unique nucleotide sequence was defined as a clonotype. Clonotypes were aligned to IMGT TRBV, TRBD and TRBJ reference segments using MiTCR v1.1. The analysis included only V-J combinations with a frequency above 0.0001, which together covered over 98% of the repertoires. A TCS score was defined as the ratio between F50 (clonal expansion) and ExV (chaos), using BLOSUM62-based TCRdist between CDR3 peptides within each V-J. Welch's t-statistics and random forest reduced fewer than 600 V-J features to about 12, which were used in a naive Bayes classifier (R e1071). The similarity between thyroid and blood repertoires was quantified using the Morisita-Horn index. TCRdb itself trimmed the public reads at Q25 with fastp, ran MiXCR and retained productive beta chains. Rows are combined by CDR3 protein, so each entry shows the most common genes and DNA. These V and J calls originate from TCRdb's pipeline instead of the authors' own analysis. This sample gives almost 600,000 distinct CDR3 sequences in total; about 43% of them show up just once. Of the sample, about 8% falls within the top ten clones.

This entry belongs to a study of T cells in Graves' hyperthyroidism and ophthalmopathy (dated by TCRdb to about 2019). Concerning the study at large: A discovery cohort of roughly 100 patients, roughly 40 with Graves' ophthalmopathy and over 55 with stable Graves' hyperthyroidism, was used to find distinguishing TCR V-J signatures. In six Graves' hyperthyroidism patients, the study also compared T-cell repertoires from thyroid tissue with T-cell repertoires from blood. Whether ophthalmopathy could be predicted prospectively was tested in an independent validation cohort made up of about 20 hyperthyroidism patients plus 17 patients who later progressed to ophthalmopathy. The roughly 94 discovery patients were randomly divided into training and test sets at a 7:3 ratio. Once sampling was done, hyperthyroidism patients were given methimazole at a starting dose of 30 mg daily, whereas ophthalmopathy patients were given high-dose intravenous methylprednisolone. TCR Vbeta CDR3 sequencing of some 140 peripheral blood samples (about 45 ophthalmopathy, 75 or so hyperthyroidism and approximately 17 progressor patients) is reported in the paper. Study-level results and caveats: In validation, the model predicted progression to ophthalmopathy a median of roughly 6.1 months before onset, with roughly 70% sensitivity and 72.22% specificity. In cross-validation, a model built on a 13 V-J signature told ophthalmopathy apart from stable hyperthyroidism with under 90% sensitivity and roughly 81% specificity, and in testing the same model reached 80%/75%. No statistical method was used to fix the sample size in advance, and group allocation was not hidden from the investigators. Most expanded thyroid clonotypes (frequency above 0.001) were also found in blood, which suggests that blood repertoires may mirror thyroid immune responses.

Stable Graves' hyperthyroidism was defined as the absence of progression to ophthalmopathy over 18 months of follow-up. Hyperthyroidism patients were newly diagnosed, with disease duration under 2 months, and aged 18 to 65 years. Patients with uncontrolled infections, other autoimmune diseases, pregnancy or lactation were excluded. Diagnoses were established on the basis of clinical symptoms, serum thyroxine and TRAb, thyroid ultrasound, and orbital computed tomography. Total RNA was extracted using Trizol reagent, and RNA quality was assessed on an Agilent 2100 Bioanalyzer. Sequencing was done on a sample of peripheral blood or thyroid tissue (not recorded which). The receptor was isolated from a woman aged 18 to 35 with Graves' hyperthyroidism.

The DNA sequence is as follows: TGTGCCACCAGCGCCCGGGGAGAGGGGAATTCACCCCTCCACTTT. The resulting protein is CATSARGEGNSPLHF. In this chain, TRBV24-1 is recombined with TRBJ1-6, with a weak D call of TRBD1 (5 bases match). CDR3 length: 15 amino acids, cysteine to phenylalanine. The DNA shown is the 45-base CDR3, in frame from base 1. CDR1 and CDR2 are read off the germline V gene as KGHDR and SFDVKD. V and J lose 7 bases and 7 bases, and a span of 16 bases separates them.